The source of this T cell receptor beta chain is a study of blood T cell repertoires in COVID-19. The CDR3 has 13 amino acids. Per the germline V gene, CDR1 is MDHEN and CDR2 is SYDVKM. The trim removed 10 bases at V and 4 bases at J, leaving 6 bases unmatched. The data were produced by immunoSEQ multiplex PCR, yet TCRdb's version contains in-frame clones alone and is incomplete. The top ten hold 2% to 2.5% of the sample, which has approximately 200,000 clones, about nine tenths seen once. The chain has TRBV28 and TRBJ1-2, with TRBD1 matching over 10 bases. Sequencing was performed on PBMCs or T cells enriched from blood (not recorded which). This receptor was obtained from a woman aged 25 to 39 who had recovered from COVID-19. The CDR3 DNA is TGTGCCACCGGACAGGGGGACCTCTATGGCTACACCTTC. It is translated as CATGQGDLYGYTF.